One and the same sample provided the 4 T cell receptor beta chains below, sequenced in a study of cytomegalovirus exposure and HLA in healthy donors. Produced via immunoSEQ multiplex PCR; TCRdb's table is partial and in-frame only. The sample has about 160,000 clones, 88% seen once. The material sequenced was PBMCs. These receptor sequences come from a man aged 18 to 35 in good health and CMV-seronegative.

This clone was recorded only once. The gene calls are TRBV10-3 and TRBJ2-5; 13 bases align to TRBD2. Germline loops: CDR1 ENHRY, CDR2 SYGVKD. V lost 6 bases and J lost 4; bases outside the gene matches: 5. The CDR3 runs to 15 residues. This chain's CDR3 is CAISNGLAGVETQYF. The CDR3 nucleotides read TGTGCCATCAGCAACGGACTAGCGGGAGTAGAGACCCAGTACTTC.

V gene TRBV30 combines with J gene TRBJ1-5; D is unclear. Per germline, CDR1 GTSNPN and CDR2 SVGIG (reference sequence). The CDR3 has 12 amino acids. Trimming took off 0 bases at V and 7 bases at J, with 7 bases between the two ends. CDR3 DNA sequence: TGTGCCTGGAGTGTACCCGGGCAGCCCCAGCATTTT. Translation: CAWSVPGQPQHF.

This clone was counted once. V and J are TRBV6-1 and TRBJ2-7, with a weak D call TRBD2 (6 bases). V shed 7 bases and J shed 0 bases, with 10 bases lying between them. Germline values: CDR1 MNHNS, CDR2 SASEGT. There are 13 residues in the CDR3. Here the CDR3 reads CASTEGGSYEQYV. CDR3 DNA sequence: TGTGCCAGCACGGAGGGCGGCTCCTACGAGCAGTACGTC.

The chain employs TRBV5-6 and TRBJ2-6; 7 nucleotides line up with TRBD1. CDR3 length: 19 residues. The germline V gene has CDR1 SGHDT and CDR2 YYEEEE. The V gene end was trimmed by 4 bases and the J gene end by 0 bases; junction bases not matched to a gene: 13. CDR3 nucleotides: TGTGCCAGCAGCCAACACCCGGGACAGATCTTCTCTGGGGCCAACGTCCTGACTTTC. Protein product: CASSQHPGQIFSGANVLTF.